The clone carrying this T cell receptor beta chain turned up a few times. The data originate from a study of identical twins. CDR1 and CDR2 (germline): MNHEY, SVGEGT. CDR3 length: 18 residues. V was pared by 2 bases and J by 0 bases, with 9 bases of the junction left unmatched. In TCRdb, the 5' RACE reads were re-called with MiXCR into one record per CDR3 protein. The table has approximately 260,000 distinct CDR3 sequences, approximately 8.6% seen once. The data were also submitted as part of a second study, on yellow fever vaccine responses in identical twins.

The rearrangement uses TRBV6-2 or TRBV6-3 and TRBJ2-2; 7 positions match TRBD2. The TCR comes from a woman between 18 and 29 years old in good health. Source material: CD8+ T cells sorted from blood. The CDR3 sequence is CASSYRVGEGANTGELFF. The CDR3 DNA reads TGTGCCAGCAGTTACCGGGTGGGGGAGGGAGCGAACACCGGGGAGCTGTTTTTT.